This is a list of T cell receptor beta chains from one sample in a study of blood T cell repertoires in COVID-19. Using immunoSEQ multiplex PCR, the repertoire was profiled, and TCRdb retains in-frame clones only, with some absent. Found here are more than 10,000 clones, about nine tenths of them singletons; the top ten hold 28%. What was sequenced was peripheral blood. The receptor set was obtained from a woman in her 70s with active COVID-19. CDR3s include the opening cysteine and the closing phenylalanine or tryptophan. Fields, in order: clone size, D gene, J gene, V gene, CDR3 protein, CDR3 DNA. A D gene is named only where the DNA matches it firmly. The listing skips clone size in some rows; elsewhere it reads once, few, many or a size class.

clone_size: .
d_call: .
j_call: TRBJ1-4
v_call: TRBV5-1
cdr3_aa: CASSLEGRAPFF
cdr3_nt: TGCGCCAGCAGCTTGGAAGGCAGGGCTCCGTTTTTT

clone_size: .
d_call: TRBD1
j_call: TRBJ1-5
v_call: TRBV5-8
cdr3_aa: CASSSGTGISSNQPQHF
cdr3_nt: TGTGCCAGCAGTTCCGGGACAGGGATTTCTAGCAATCAGCCCCAGCATTTT

clone_size: once
d_call: TRBD2
j_call: TRBJ2-7
v_call: TRBV11-3
cdr3_aa: CASSLGGGGGYEQYF
cdr3_nt: TGTGCCAGCAGCCTCGGCGGGGGGGGAGGCTACGAGCAGTACTTC

clone_size: .
d_call: TRBD1
j_call: TRBJ2-4
v_call: TRBV24-1
cdr3_aa: CATSDSDRGDIQYF
cdr3_nt: TGTGCCACCAGTGATTCGGACAGGGGAGACATTCAGTACTTC

clone_size: .
d_call: TRBD1
j_call: TRBJ2-7
v_call: TRBV7-9
cdr3_aa: CASTVTGGSSYEQYF
cdr3_nt: TGTGCCAGCACCGTCACAGGGGGCAGCTCCTACGAGCAGTACTTC

clone_size: .
d_call: TRBD1
j_call: TRBJ1-2
v_call: TRBV19
cdr3_aa: CASSMNDRGSGYTF
cdr3_nt: TGTGCCAGTAGTATGAACGACAGGGGCTCTGGCTACACCTTC

clone_size: .
d_call: TRBD1
j_call: TRBJ1-2
v_call: TRBV5-8
cdr3_aa: CASSLVSGGSNYGYTF
cdr3_nt: TGTGCCAGCAGCTTGGTGTCAGGGGGATCTAACTATGGCTACACCTTC

clone_size: .
d_call: TRBD1
j_call: TRBJ2-7
v_call: TRBV5-4
cdr3_aa: CASSPFGTGAVGQYF
cdr3_nt: TGTGCCAGCAGCCCGTTTGGGACAGGGGCCGTAGGGCAGTACTTC

clone_size: .
d_call: .
j_call: TRBJ2-7
v_call: TRBV3-1/TRBV3-2
cdr3_aa: CASSPNRGEQYF
cdr3_nt: TGTGCCAGCAGCCCTAATAGGGGCGAGCAGTACTTC

clone_size: .
d_call: .
j_call: TRBJ1-1
v_call: TRBV6-6
cdr3_aa: CASTISRGNTEAFF
cdr3_nt: TGTGCCAGCACCATATCACGAGGAAACACTGAAGCTTTCTTT

clone_size: few
d_call: TRBD1
j_call: TRBJ2-2
v_call: TRBV5-1
cdr3_aa: CASSLAGTGPGELFF
cdr3_nt: TGCGCCAGCAGCTTGGCCGGGACAGGGCCCGGGGAGCTGTTTTTT

clone_size: .
d_call: .
j_call: TRBJ2-1
v_call: TRBV18
cdr3_aa: CASSPRLDNEQFF
cdr3_nt: TGTGCCAGCTCACCACGACTCGACAATGAGCAGTTCTTC

clone_size: .
d_call: .
j_call: TRBJ2-2
v_call: TRBV4-3
cdr3_aa: CASSRVAQNTGELFF
cdr3_nt: TGCGCCAGCAGCCGGGTAGCCCAGAACACCGGGGAGCTGTTTTTT

clone_size: .
d_call: TRBD2
j_call: TRBJ2-5
v_call: TRBV4-3
cdr3_aa: CASSQDATSGLVIQETQYF
cdr3_nt: TGCGCCAGCAGCCAAGATGCAACTAGCGGGCTGGTCATACAAGAGACCCAGTACTTC

clone_size: .
d_call: TRBD1
j_call: TRBJ1-2
v_call: TRBV29-1
cdr3_aa: CSVGKDRGNYGYTF
cdr3_nt: TGCAGCGTAGGAAAGGACAGGGGAAACTATGGCTACACCTTC

clone_size: .
d_call: .
j_call: TRBJ1-6
v_call: TRBV28
cdr3_aa: CASSSPGGNSPLHF
cdr3_nt: TGTGCCAGCAGTTCCCCGGGAGGTAATTCACCCCTCCACTTT

clone_size: .
d_call: TRBD1
j_call: TRBJ1-3
v_call: TRBV19
cdr3_aa: CASSDRVFSGNTIYF
cdr3_nt: TGTGCCAGTAGTGACAGGGTCTTCTCTGGAAACACCATATATTTT

clone_size: .
d_call: TRBD1
j_call: TRBJ1-1
v_call: TRBV7-8
cdr3_aa: CASSLATGETEAFF
cdr3_nt: TGTGCCAGCAGCTTAGCAACAGGGGAAACTGAAGCTTTCTTT

clone_size: .
d_call: .
j_call: TRBJ2-7
v_call: TRBV4-1
cdr3_aa: CASSQVGRRPYEQYF
cdr3_nt: TGCGCCAGCAGCCAAGTGGGGCGGCGGCCCTACGAGCAGTACTTC

clone_size: .
d_call: .
j_call: TRBJ2-2
v_call: TRBV27
cdr3_aa: CASSLGSGELFF
cdr3_nt: TGTGCCAGCAGTTTAGGTAGCGGGGAGCTGTTTTTT

clone_size: .
d_call: .
j_call: TRBJ2-7
v_call: TRBV7-2
cdr3_aa: CASSSPGAYEQYF
cdr3_nt: TGTGCCAGCAGCTCCCCCGGGGCCTACGAGCAGTACTTC

clone_size: .
d_call: TRBD2
j_call: TRBJ2-1
v_call: TRBV28
cdr3_aa: CASGLSGSYNEQFF
cdr3_nt: TGTGCCAGCGGACTTAGCGGGTCCTACAATGAGCAGTTCTTC

clone_size: .
d_call: TRBD1
j_call: TRBJ1-4
v_call: TRBV10-2
cdr3_aa: CASSPHTGTGDEKLFF
cdr3_nt: TGCGCCAGCAGTCCCCACACCGGGACAGGGGATGAAAAACTGTTTTTT

clone_size: .
d_call: .
j_call: TRBJ2-3
v_call: TRBV29-1
cdr3_aa: CSVDGSTDTQYF
cdr3_nt: TGCAGCGTTGACGGGAGCACAGATACGCAGTATTTT

clone_size: .
d_call: TRBD2
j_call: TRBJ2-1
v_call: TRBV7-8
cdr3_aa: CASSLGGRAQEQFF
cdr3_nt: TGTGCCAGCAGCTTGGGCGGGAGGGCTCAGGAGCAGTTCTTC

clone_size: .
d_call: TRBD1
j_call: TRBJ2-7
v_call: TRBV7-6
cdr3_aa: CASSRRQGGTYEQYF
cdr3_nt: TGTGCCAGCAGCAGAAGACAGGGGGGCACCTACGAGCAGTACTTC

clone_size: .
d_call: TRBD2
j_call: TRBJ2-7
v_call: TRBV10-2
cdr3_aa: CASSESSGSLYEQYF
cdr3_nt: TGCGCCAGCAGTGAGTCAAGCGGGAGTTTGTACGAGCAGTACTTC

clone_size: .
d_call: .
j_call: TRBJ2-7
v_call: TRBV25-1
cdr3_aa: CASRPTASYEQYF
cdr3_nt: TGTGCCAGCAGGCCGACAGCCTCCTACGAGCAGTACTTC

clone_size: .
d_call: TRBD2
j_call: TRBJ2-4
v_call: TRBV18
cdr3_aa: CASSPRLAGDIQYF
cdr3_nt: TGTGCCAGCTCACCAAGGCTAGCGGGAGACATTCAGTACTTC

clone_size: once
d_call: .
j_call: TRBJ2-2
v_call: TRBV12-3/TRBV12-4
cdr3_aa: CASRVWLAGELFF
cdr3_nt: TGTGCCAGCAGGGTTTGGCTCGCCGGGGAGCTGTTTTTT

clone_size: once
d_call: TRBD1
j_call: TRBJ1-1
v_call: TRBV6-5
cdr3_aa: CASSRQGDTEAFF
cdr3_nt: TGTGCCAGCAGTAGACAGGGGGACACTGAAGCTTTCTTT

clone_size: .
d_call: TRBD2
j_call: TRBJ2-5
v_call: TRBV5-1
cdr3_aa: CASSLDTSGTGETQYF
cdr3_nt: TGCGCCAGCAGCTTGGATACTAGCGGGACTGGAGAGACCCAGTACTTC

clone_size: .
d_call: TRBD1
j_call: TRBJ2-1
v_call: TRBV5-6
cdr3_aa: CASSLFTGGYNEQFF
cdr3_nt: TGTGCCAGCAGCTTGTTCACAGGGGGCTACAATGAGCAGTTCTTC

clone_size: .
d_call: TRBD1
j_call: TRBJ2-7
v_call: TRBV9
cdr3_aa: CASSVAEGAGYEQYF
cdr3_nt: TGTGCCAGCAGCGTAGCTGAGGGGGCGGGTTACGAGCAGTACTTC

clone_size: .
d_call: .
j_call: TRBJ2-2
v_call: TRBV29-1
cdr3_aa: CSVVFPGYTGELFF
cdr3_nt: TGCAGCGTCGTATTTCCAGGGTACACCGGGGAGCTGTTTTTT

clone_size: .
d_call: TRBD1
j_call: TRBJ2-7
v_call: TRBV30
cdr3_aa: CAWGQGAREQYF
cdr3_nt: TGTGCCTGGGGACAGGGGGCAAGGGAGCAGTACTTC